This paragraph reports one TCR beta chain. Its matching antigen is unknown. The junction had 12 bases not matched to a gene; V was cut back by 2 bases and J by 5 bases. The germline gives CDR1 SEHNR, CDR2 FQNEAQ (reference sequence). The CDR3 has 17 amino acids. These data belong to a study of radiotherapy plus CTLA-4 blockade in lung cancer. Study-level points and caveats: Radiotherapy with ipilimumab was followed by blood expansion of tumor-derived clones.

Assay: immunoSEQ multiplex PCR; the TCRdb copy retains only in-frame clones and omits some. The sample holds 65,000 to 90,000 clones; around nine tenths are singletons and the top ten take 40%. J is TRBJ2-1 and V is TRBV7-9, with 7 positions matching TRBD2. The source of this sequence is a human donor with non-small cell lung cancer that progressed on radiotherapy plus ipilimumab. Material: peripheral blood, obtained from a patient treated with radiotherapy plus ipilimumab. The CDR3 bases are TGTGCCAGCAGCTTATCCTCTAGCGGATACTTACACAATGAGCAGTTCTTC. Its translation is CASSLSSSGYLHNEQFF.